What follows describes a single TCR beta chain. Its antigen is undetermined. These data come from a study of T cell responses to AZD1222 COVID-19 vaccine. Germline values: CDR1 SGHRS, CDR2 YFSETQ. The CDR3 runs to 12 residues. V lost 4 bases and J 7 bases, leaving 11 bases between the germline ends. Clones were sequenced by immunoSEQ multiplex PCR, and TCRdb holds only the in-frame ones, with some missing. The sample shows around 150,000 clones, approximately 88% of them seen only once. Overall study results and limits: The donor group comprised mostly white British people and more females; the analysis possibly underestimated clonal diversity.

This sequence was found in an adult who received the AZD1222 COVID-19 vaccine. The specimen was peripheral blood, collected 28 days after the second AZD1222 dose. The J gene is TRBJ1-1, the V gene TRBV5-1; D is uncertain. CDR3 DNA sequence: TGCGCCAGCAGCCCACAAGGCGGTGAAGCTTTCTTT. It yields the protein CASSPQGGEAFF.